This T cell receptor (beta chain) was recorded in a study of blood T cell repertoires in COVID-19. Study details: From T cells, B-cell-depleted T cells, or PBMCs came the material, which was cDNA or gDNA.

V was cut by 5 bases and J by 4 bases, with 15 bases left in between. Germline CDR1 reads SQVTM; CDR2 reads ANQGSEA. This CDR3 comprises 14 residues. Generated by immunoSEQ multiplex PCR, the TCRdb table keeps only in-frame clones and is missing some. The repertoire holds roughly 80,000 clones, with roughly 88% as singletons. The TCR was taken from a man in his forties or fifties with active COVID-19. The sample comprised peripheral blood. The rearrangement links TRBV29-1 to TRBJ1-5, with no clear D. As DNA, the CDR3 is TGCAGCGTTTCCGGGCTGCGGGGTAATCAGCCCCAGCATTTT. Translation gives CSVSGLRGNQPQHF.